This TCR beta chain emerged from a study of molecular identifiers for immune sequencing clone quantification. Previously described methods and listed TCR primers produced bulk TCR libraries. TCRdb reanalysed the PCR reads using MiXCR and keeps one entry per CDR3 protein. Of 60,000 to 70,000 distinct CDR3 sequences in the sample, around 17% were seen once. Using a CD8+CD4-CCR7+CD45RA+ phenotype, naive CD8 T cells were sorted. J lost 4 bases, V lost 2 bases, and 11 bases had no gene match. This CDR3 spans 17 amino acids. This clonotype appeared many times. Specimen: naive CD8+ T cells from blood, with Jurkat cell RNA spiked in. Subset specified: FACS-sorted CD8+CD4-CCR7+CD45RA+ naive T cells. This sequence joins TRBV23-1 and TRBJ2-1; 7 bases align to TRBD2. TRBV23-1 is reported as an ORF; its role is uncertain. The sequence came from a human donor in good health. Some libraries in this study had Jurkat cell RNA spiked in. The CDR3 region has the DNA TGCGCCAGCAGTCAAAGTTACGGGAGGCGGCGATACAATGAGCAGTTCTTC. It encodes CASSQSYGRRRYNEQFF.